The clone carrying this T cell receptor beta chain was seen a handful of times. Its antigen is not known. This entry is derived from a study of blood T cells in healthy people across ages. Notes on the study in general: TCR beta diversity per million T cells fell roughly linearly with age. Diversity was higher, and naive CD4+ cells more numerous, in long-lived donors than in aged donors.

Every sample gave at least 5.5 micrograms of total RNA when it was extracted. A second about 6 to 12 cycle PCR used barcoded and J-beta primers. Each CDR3 protein gets one entry after TCRdb re-called the 5' RACE reads with MiXCR. The sample includes approximately 800,000 distinct CDR3 sequences, about 59% of them seen just once. CDR3 length: 16 residues. J gave up 2 bases and V 5 bases, and 9 bases lay outside the gene matches. Germline CDR1 is LGHNA and CDR2 is YNFKEQ. The chain couples TRBV4-2 to TRBJ2-3; 8 nucleotides agree with TRBD2. The receptor was isolated from a man aged 25-40 years in good health. Sequenced: blood. DNA for the CDR3: TGTGCCAGCAGCTTGGCCGGGAGGGGAAACACAGATACGCAGTATTTT. This gives the protein CASSLAGRGNTDTQYF.